A single sample gave rise to the 15 T cell receptor beta chains below, sequenced in a study of control samples from healthy donors and cancer patients. This table comes from immunoSEQ multiplex PCR, and its TCRdb copy is limited to in-frame clones, with some not included. The repertoire holds around 120,000 clones, with around 87% as singletons. Sequencing was performed on blood. All receptors come from a man between 60 and 70 years old in good health.

This sequence joins TRBV7-2 and TRBJ2-1, with 8 nucleotides matching TRBD2. V dropped 1 base and J dropped 4; count of bases not matched to a gene: 3. The CDR3 totals 15 residues. Germline CDR1 SGHTA, CDR2 FQGNSA. The CDR3 coding sequence is TGTGCCAGCAGCTTAGGCGGGGGGTCTTACAATGAGCAGTTCTTC. This codes for CASSLGGGSYNEQFF.

The chain combines TRBV11-1 with TRBJ1-1, with 9 bases identical to TRBD1. Germline V gene lookup returns CDR1 SGHAT and CDR2 FQDESV (reference sequence). After removal of 6 bases from V and 3 bases from J, the junction contained 5 bases not matched to a gene. The CDR3 length is 14 residues. Written as DNA, the CDR3 is TGTGCCAGCAGACCCGACAGGGGGGACACTGAAGCTTTCTTT. Protein product: CASRPDRGDTEAFF.

This clone has a single count. The V call is TRBV6-6, the J call TRBJ1-2; D is possibly TRBD1 (5 bases). V dropped 1 base and J dropped 8 bases, with 14 bases sitting between them. Germline V gene lookup returns CDR1 MNHNY and CDR2 SVGAGI (reference sequence). This CDR3 has 14 residues. The CDR3 DNA reads as TGTGCCAGCAGTTACTTCAATCAGGGATCCGGCTACACCTTC. Its translation: CASSYFNQGSGYTF.

The V and J genes are TRBV5-1 and TRBJ1-2, with D hard to call. Looked up from germline, CDR1 is SGHRS and CDR2 is YFSETQ. The V and J ends lost 0 bases and 7 bases respectively, with 10 bases between them. The CDR3 totals 13 residues. Written as DNA, the CDR3 is TGCGCCAGCAGCTTGGTGGGGTTGAGTGGCTACACCTTC. Amino acids: CASSLVGLSGYTF.

The chain uses TRBV19 and TRBJ1-5; D gene ambiguous. The CDR3 is 15 residues long. Trimming shortened V by 5 bases and J by 2 bases, and 13 bases separated the two germline ends. Germline values: CDR1 LNHDA, CDR2 SQIVND (reference sequence). The CDR3 bases are TGTGCCAGTAGTCTTTCCGGGTTTGGCAATCAGCCCCAGCATTTT. This encodes CASSLSGFGNQPQHF.

This clone appeared a few times. The chain recombines TRBV10-3 with TRBJ1-6; D may be TRBD1 (5 bases). V lost 6 bases and J 11 bases, leaving 14 bases between the germline ends. Germline V gene data show CDR1 as ENHRY and CDR2 as SYGVKD. The CDR3 loop spans 13 amino acids. The CDR3 nucleotides are TGTGCCATCAGCGAAGGTTTAGGGGCACCCCTCCACTTT. Its protein product is CAISEGLGAPLHF.

The genes are TRBV15 and TRBJ1-4; tentatively, D is TRBD1 (5 bases). CDR3 length equals 14 residues. The V and J ends lost 0 bases and 7 bases respectively, with 9 bases between them. CDR1 is LNHNV, CDR2 YYDKDF, per germline (reference sequence). CDR3 protein: CATSRDLGGEKLFF. The CDR3 DNA is TGTGCCACCAGCAGAGATCTGGGGGGTGAAAAACTGTTTTTT.

V gene TRBV7-8 combines with J gene TRBJ2-7; 7 bases fit TRBD2. After removal of 2 bases from V and 3 bases from J, the junction contained 4 bases not matched to a gene. This CDR3 is built from 14 residues. Germline V CDR1 and CDR2: SGHVS, FQNEAQ. In DNA form, the CDR3 reads TGTGCCAGCAGCTTATCTAGCGGTAACTACGAGCAGTACTTC. It specifies CASSLSSGNYEQYF.

V gene TRBV7-3 combines with J gene TRBJ2-5, with D uncertain. Trimming removed 0 bases from V and 5 bases from J, with 13 bases in between. From germline, CDR1 is SGHTA and CDR2 FQGTGA. CDR3 length: 15 amino acids. CDR3 DNA sequence: TGTGCCAGCAGCTTAACTCCGTCGGACCGGGAGACCCAGTACTTC. Its translation: CASSLTPSDRETQYF. Full variable domain (rest looked up from reference TRBV7-3 and TRBJ2-5): GAGVSQTPSNKVTEKGKYVELRCDPISGHTALYWYRQSLGQGPEFLIYFQGTGAADDSGLPNDRFFAVRPEGSVSTLKIQRTERGDSAVYLCASSLTPSDRETQYFGPGTRLLVL.

The J gene is TRBJ1-2, the V gene TRBV7-9, with D tentatively TRBD1 (6 bases). V lost 5 bases, J lost 9 bases, and 16 bases lay in between. Looked up from germline, CDR1 is SEHNR and CDR2 is FQNEAQ (reference sequence). CDR3 size: 13 residues. The CDR3 here is CASSRQGTESYTF. The CDR3 region has the DNA TGTGCCAGCAGCCGTCAGGGGACTGAAAGCTACACCTTC.

The rearrangement links TRBV19 to TRBJ1-5, with 8 bases lining up with TRBD1. The CDR3 is 16 amino acids. The germline V gene has CDR1 LNHDA and CDR2 SQIVND (reference sequence). V gave up 5 bases and J gave up 2 bases; unmatched junction bases: 8. This CDR3 reads CASSSLGTGGNQPQHF. The CDR3 nucleotides read TGTGCCAGTAGTTCCCTAGGGACAGGTGGCAATCAGCCCCAGCATTTT.

The chain is built from TRBV6-5 and TRBJ2-2; possible D gene TRBD1, 5 bases. Germline CDR1 MNHEY, CDR2 SVGAGI. CDR3 length: 14 residues. V was shortened by 7 bases and J by 2 bases, with 11 bases between the two germline ends. DNA of the CDR3: TGTGCCAGCACCATTAGGGGAAACACCGGGGAGCTGTTTTTT. Encoded protein: CASTIRGNTGELFF.

About this clone: Because it lacks the conserved phenylalanine or tryptophan at the end, this CDR3 is likely a read error. The DNA is left out, because the CDR3 cannot be placed on it with certainty; the CDR3 is given as TCRdb lists it. The V and J genes are TRBV10-1 and TRBJ2-7; the table's D call, TRBD1, has no DNA check behind it. With termini counted, the CDR3 has 12 amino acids. Germline CDR1 WNHNN, CDR2 SYGVQD (reference sequence). The CDR3 loop reads CASSDLDRGHTL.

This clone occurred once. The gene calls are TRBV7-9 and TRBJ2-3; TRBD1 matches at 9 bases. Trimming removed 4 bases from V and 2 bases from J; junction bases left unmatched: 7. The CDR3 length is 16 residues. Germline V lookup: CDR1 SEHNR, CDR2 FQNEAQ (reference sequence). Written as DNA, the CDR3 is TGTGCCAGCAGCTCCCGGGACAGGGCATACACAGATACGCAGTATTTT. Amino acids: CASSSRDRAYTDTQYF. Full variable domain (missing parts from reference TRBV7-9 and TRBJ2-3): DTGVSQNPRHKITKRGQNVTFRCDPISEHNRLYWYRQTLGQGPEFLTYFQNEAQLEKSRLLSDRFSAERPKGSFSTLEIQRTEQGDSAMYLCASSSRDRAYTDTQYFGPGTRLTVL.

This chain links TRBV29-1 with TRBJ1-1; 7 nucleotides agree with TRBD1. Per the germline V gene, CDR1 is SQVTM and CDR2 is ANQGSEA. The CDR3 totals 12 residues. V shed 6 bases and J 1 base; nucleotides not matched to a gene: 2. The CDR3 nucleotides are TGCAGCGTGAAGGGGGCGAACACTGAAGCTTTCTTT. Residues: CSVKGANTEAFF.